The next 7 T cell receptor beta chains were all read from a single sample in a study of T cells in tumors after PD-1 blockade (dated by TCRdb to the late 2010s). Library generation was performed with the immunoSEQ multiplex PCR assay. This is the immuneACCESS table as TCRdb keeps it, with only in-frame sequences that have V and J called. A part of the clones is gone; compared with another copy, unresolved V genes explain less than half, and the rest is unexplained. The sample table lists 50,000 to 75,000 clones, 74% of them with a count of one. About 4.8% of the sample comes from the top ten. What this sample's time point label stands for: after anti-PD-1 therapy. Sequenced here: PBMCs, sampled after anti-PD-1 treatment. The receptor source for this set is a human donor with basal cell carcinoma.

The chain is built from TRBV18 and TRBJ2-3; 7 positions agree with TRBD2. After removal of 5 bases from V and 0 bases from J, the junction contained 2 bases not matched to a gene. Germline loops: CDR1 KGHSH, CDR2 LQKENI. This CDR3 has 14 amino acids. The CDR3 here is CASSGDYSTDTQYF. For the CDR3, the DNA is TGTGCCAGCTCAGGGGACTATAGCACAGATACGCAGTATTTT.

The rearrangement links TRBV2 to TRBJ2-1; no reliable D call. V shed 11 bases and J shed 7 bases, with 3 bases lying between them. The CDR3 has 8 residues. Germline lookup yields CDR1 SNHLY and CDR2 FYNNEI. The CDR3 DNA sequence: TGTGCCTCAAATGAGCAGTTCTTC. As protein: CASNEQFF.

The gene calls are TRBV6-5 and TRBJ1-3, with D tentatively TRBD1 (5 bases). The germline V gene encodes CDR1 MNHEY and CDR2 SVGAGI. V lost 5 bases to trimming and J lost 3 bases, with 8 bases between them. The CDR3 has 13 amino acids. The CDR3 bases are TGTGCCAGCAGTAGGGGTTATGGAAACACCATATATTTT. The encoded protein is CASSRGYGNTIYF.

This clone appeared a few times. V usage is TRBV27 and J usage is TRBJ1-6, with TRBD1 matching 9 bases. Germline loops: CDR1 MNHEY, CDR2 SMNVEV (reference sequence). Trimming took 8 bases from V and 0 from J; bases not matched to a gene: 8. The CDR3 covers 17 residues. The CDR3: CASGGQGSNSYNSPLHF. The CDR3 bases are TGTGCCAGCGGTGGACAGGGGTCTAACTCCTATAATTCACCCCTCCACTTT.

A few counts support this clone. This rearrangement joins TRBV5-1 to TRBJ1-2, with TRBD1 as a possible D gene (6 bases). The V end was cut by 6 bases, the J end by 5 bases, with 20 bases between. The CDR3 totals 15 residues. From germline, CDR1 is SGHRS and CDR2 YFSETQ. CDR3 in amino acids: CASKSSQGSGYGYTF. The CDR3 region has the DNA TGCGCCAGCAAGAGCAGCCAGGGGTCGGGATATGGCTACACCTTC.

The rearrangement joins TRBV3-1 (or the pseudogene TRBV3-2) to TRBJ2-7; 12 bases agree with TRBD1. The CDR3 extends over 15 amino acids. Germline lookup yields CDR1 LGHDT and CDR2 YNNKEL (reference sequence). With 4 bases clipped from V and 6 bases from J, the junction kept 7 bases outside the gene matches. The CDR3 loop reads CASSLPGQGAFEQYF. The CDR3 bases are TGTGCCAGCAGCCTACCGGGACAGGGGGCTTTCGAGCAGTACTTC.

This clone was detected once. The V call is TRBV19, the J call TRBJ1-5; 8 bases agree with TRBD1. The germline gives CDR1 LNHDA, CDR2 SQIVND (reference sequence). With 10 bases clipped from V and 0 bases from J, the junction kept 8 bases outside the gene matches. This CDR3 comprises 15 residues. This CDR3 is CATLQGAFSNQPQHF. CDR3 in DNA: TGTGCCACTCTTCAGGGGGCATTTAGCAATCAGCCCCAGCATTTT.